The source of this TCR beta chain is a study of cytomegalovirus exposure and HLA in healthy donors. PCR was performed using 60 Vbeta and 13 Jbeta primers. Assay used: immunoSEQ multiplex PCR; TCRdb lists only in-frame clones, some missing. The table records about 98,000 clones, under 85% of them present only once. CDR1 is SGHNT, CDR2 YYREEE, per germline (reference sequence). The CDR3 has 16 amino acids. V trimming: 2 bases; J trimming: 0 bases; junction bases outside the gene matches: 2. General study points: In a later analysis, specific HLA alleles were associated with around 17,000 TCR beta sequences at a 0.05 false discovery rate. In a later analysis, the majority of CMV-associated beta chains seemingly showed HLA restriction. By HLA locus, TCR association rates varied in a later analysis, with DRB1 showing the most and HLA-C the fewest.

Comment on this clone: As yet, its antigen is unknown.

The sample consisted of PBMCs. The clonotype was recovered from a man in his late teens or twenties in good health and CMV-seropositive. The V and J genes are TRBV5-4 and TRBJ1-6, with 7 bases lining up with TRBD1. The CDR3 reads CASSFGDSSYNSPLHF. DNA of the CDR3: TGTGCCAGCAGCTTTGGGGACAGCTCCTATAATTCACCCCTCCACTTT.